This TCR beta chain was captured by sequencing in a study of T cell clones after liver transplantation. Study details: Immunosuppression withdrawal was tried within 2 years after liver transplantation in this trial.

General study results and limits: A larger donor-reactive than third-party decline suggested partial antigen-specific deletion. A significant post-transplant drop in circulating graft-donor-reactive CD4 TCRbeta sequences occurred in most of the 8 subjects.

V was clipped by 5 bases and J by 6 bases; unmatched bases: 3. This CDR3 is 13 amino acids long. CDR1 is SGHTA, CDR2 FQGTGA, per germline. Points on this clone: The antigen remains undetermined.

The assay was immunoSEQ multiplex PCR, and TCRdb's table has in-frame clones only and misses some. The sample shows some 45,000 clones, more than 70% of them seen only once. Thawed unstimulated PBMCs were FACS-sorted by CD3, CD4 and CD8 into two populations. The source of this sequence is a human patient who received a liver transplant. Certain T cells may be donor cells from the graft. The V and J genes are TRBV7-3 and TRBJ1-2, with TRBD1 matching over 10 bases. The specimen was CD4+ T cells from blood, collected 24 months after liver transplant. As DNA, the CDR3 is TGTGCCAGCAGCATGACAGGGGGCGATGGCTACACCTTC. Translating it yields CASSMTGGDGYTF.